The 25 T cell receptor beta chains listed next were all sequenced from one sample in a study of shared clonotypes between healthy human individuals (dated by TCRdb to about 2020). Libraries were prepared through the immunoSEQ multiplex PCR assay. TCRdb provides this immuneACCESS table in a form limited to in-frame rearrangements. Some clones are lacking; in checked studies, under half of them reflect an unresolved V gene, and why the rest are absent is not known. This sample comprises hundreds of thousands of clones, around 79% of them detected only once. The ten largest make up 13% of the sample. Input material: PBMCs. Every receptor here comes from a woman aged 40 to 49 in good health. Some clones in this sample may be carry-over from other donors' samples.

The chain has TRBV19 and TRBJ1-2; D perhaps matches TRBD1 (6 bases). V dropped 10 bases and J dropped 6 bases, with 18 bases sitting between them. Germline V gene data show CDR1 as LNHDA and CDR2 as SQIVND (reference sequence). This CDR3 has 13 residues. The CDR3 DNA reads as TGTGCCACCCAACAGGGAATTAGCCATGGCTACACCTTC. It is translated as CATQQGISHGYTF.

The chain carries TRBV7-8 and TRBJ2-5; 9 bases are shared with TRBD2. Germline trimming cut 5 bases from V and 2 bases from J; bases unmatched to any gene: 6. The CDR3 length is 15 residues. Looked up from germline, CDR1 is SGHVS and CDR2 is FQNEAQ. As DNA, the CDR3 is TGTGCCAGCAGCACCAGACTAGCGGTACAAGAGACCCAGTACTTC. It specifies CASSTRLAVQETQYF.

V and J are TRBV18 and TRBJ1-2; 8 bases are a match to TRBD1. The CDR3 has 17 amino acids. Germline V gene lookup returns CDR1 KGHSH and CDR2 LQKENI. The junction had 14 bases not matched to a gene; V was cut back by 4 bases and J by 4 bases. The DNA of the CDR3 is TGTGCCAGCTCACTGGGGACACCGGGACAGGCCTTCTATGGCTACACCTTC. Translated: CASSLGTPGQAFYGYTF.

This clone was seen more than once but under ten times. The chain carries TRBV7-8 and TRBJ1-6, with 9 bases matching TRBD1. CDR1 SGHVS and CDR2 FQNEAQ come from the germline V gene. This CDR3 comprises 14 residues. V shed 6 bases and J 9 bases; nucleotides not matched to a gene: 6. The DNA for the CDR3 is TGTGCCAGCAGGGCCGGACAGGGGAGTTCACCCCTCCACTTT. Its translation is CASRAGQGSSPLHF. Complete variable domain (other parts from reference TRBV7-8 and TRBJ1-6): GAGVSQSPRYKVAKRGQDVALRCDPISGHVSLFWYQQALGQGPEFLTYFQNEAQLDKSGLPSDRFFAERPEGSVSTLKIQRTQQEDSAVYLCASRAGQGSSPLHFGNGTRLTVT.

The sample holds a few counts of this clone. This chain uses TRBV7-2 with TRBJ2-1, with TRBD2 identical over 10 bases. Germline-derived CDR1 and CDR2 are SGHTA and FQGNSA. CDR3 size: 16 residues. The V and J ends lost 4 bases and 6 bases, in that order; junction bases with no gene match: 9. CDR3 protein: CASSSLAGVRGNEQFF. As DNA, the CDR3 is TGTGCCAGCAGCTCCCTAGCGGGAGTTCGGGGCAATGAGCAGTTCTTC.

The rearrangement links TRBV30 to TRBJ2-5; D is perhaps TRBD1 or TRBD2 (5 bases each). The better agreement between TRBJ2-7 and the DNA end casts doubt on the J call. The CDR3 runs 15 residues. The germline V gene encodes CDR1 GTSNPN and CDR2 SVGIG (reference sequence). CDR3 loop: CAWSRPRDGIYEQYF. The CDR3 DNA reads TGTGCCTGGAGTAGGCCCCGGGACGGCATCTACGAGCAGTACTTC.

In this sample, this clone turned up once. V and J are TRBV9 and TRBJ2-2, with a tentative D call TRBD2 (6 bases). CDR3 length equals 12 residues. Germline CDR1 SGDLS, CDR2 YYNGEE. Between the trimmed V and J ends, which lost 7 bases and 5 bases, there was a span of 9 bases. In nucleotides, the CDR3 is TGTGCCAGCGCCCGGGGGACCGGGGAGCTGTTTTTT. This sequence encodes CASARGTGELFF.

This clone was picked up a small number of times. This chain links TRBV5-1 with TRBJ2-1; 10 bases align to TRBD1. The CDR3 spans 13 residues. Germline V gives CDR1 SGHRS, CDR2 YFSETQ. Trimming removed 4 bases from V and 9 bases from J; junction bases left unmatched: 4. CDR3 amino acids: CASSLTGGSEQFF. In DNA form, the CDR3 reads TGCGCCAGCAGCCTGACAGGGGGCAGTGAGCAGTTCTTC. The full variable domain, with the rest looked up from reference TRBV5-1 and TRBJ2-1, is KAGVTQTPRYLIKTRGQQVTLSCSPISGHRSVSWYQQTPGQGLQFLFEYFSETQRNKGNFPGRFSGRQFSNSRSEMNVSTLELGDSALYLCASSLTGGSEQFFGPGTRLTVL.

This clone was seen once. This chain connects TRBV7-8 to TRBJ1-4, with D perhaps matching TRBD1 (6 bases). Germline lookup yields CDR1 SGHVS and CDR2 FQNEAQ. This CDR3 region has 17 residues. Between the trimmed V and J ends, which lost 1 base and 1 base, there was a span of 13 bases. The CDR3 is CASSLDGGAGTNEKLFF. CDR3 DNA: TGTGCCAGCAGCTTAGACGGGGGGGCAGGAACTAATGAAAAACTGTTTTTT.

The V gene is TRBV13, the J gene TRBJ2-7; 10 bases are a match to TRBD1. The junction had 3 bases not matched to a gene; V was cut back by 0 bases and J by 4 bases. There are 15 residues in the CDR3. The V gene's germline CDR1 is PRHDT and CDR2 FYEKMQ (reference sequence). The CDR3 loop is CASSLGTGGRYEQYF. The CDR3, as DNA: TGTGCCAGCAGCTTAGGGACAGGGGGCCGGTACGAGCAGTACTTC.

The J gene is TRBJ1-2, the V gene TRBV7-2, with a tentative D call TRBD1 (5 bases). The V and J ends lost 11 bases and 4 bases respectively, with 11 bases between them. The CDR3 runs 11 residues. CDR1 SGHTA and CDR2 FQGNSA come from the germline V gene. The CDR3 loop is CALWGVYGYTF. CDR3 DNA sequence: TGTGCCTTATGGGGGGTCTATGGCTACACCTTC.

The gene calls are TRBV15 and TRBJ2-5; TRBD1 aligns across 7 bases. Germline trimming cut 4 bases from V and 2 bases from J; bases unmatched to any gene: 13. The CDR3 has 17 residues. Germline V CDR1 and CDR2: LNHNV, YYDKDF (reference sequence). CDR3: CATSIPGTVITQETQYF. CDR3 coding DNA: TGTGCCACCAGCATTCCCGGGACAGTGATCACACAAGAGACCCAGTACTTC.

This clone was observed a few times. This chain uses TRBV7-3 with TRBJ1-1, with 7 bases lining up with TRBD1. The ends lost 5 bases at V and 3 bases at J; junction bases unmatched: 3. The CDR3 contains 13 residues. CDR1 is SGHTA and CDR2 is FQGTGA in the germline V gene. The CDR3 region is CASSNDRDTEAFF. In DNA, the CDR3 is TGTGCCAGCAGCAACGACAGGGACACTGAAGCTTTCTTT. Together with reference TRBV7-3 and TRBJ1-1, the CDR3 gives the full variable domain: GAGVSQTPSNKVTEKGKYVELRCDPISGHTALYWYRQSLGQGPEFLIYFQGTGAADDSGLPNDRFFAVRPEGSVSTLKIQRTERGDSAVYLCASSNDRDTEAFFGQGTRLTVV.

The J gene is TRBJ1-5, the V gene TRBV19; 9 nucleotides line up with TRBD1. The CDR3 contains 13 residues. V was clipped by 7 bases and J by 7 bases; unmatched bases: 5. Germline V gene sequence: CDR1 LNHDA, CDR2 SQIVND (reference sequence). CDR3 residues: CASKGTGSQPQHF. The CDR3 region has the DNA TGTGCCAGTAAAGGGACAGGGAGCCAGCCCCAGCATTTT.

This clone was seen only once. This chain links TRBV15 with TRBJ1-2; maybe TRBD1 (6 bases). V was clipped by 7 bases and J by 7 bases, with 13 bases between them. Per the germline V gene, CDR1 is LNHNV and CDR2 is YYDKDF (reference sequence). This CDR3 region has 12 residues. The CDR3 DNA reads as TGTGCCACCACGACAGGCCGTGGTGGCTACACCTTC. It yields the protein CATTTGRGGYTF. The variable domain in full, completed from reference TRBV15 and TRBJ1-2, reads DAMVIQNPRYQVTQFGKPVTLSCSQTLNHNVMYWYQQKSSQAPKLLFHYYDKDFNNEADTPDNFQSRRPNTSFCFLDIRSPGLGDTAMYLCATTTGRGGYTFGSGTRLTVV.

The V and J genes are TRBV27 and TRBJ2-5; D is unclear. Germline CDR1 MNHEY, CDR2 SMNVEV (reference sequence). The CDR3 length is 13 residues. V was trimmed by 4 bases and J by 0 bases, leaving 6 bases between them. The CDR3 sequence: CASSSYNQETQYF. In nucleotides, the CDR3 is TGTGCCAGCAGTTCCTACAACCAAGAGACCCAGTACTTC.

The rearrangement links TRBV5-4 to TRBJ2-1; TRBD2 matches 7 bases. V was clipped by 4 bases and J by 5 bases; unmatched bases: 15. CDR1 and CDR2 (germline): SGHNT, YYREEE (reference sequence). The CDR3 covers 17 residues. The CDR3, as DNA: TGTGCCAGCAGCCCAGACCGTTGGCGGGAGATAAACAATGAGCAGTTCTTC. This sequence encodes CASSPDRWREINNEQFF.

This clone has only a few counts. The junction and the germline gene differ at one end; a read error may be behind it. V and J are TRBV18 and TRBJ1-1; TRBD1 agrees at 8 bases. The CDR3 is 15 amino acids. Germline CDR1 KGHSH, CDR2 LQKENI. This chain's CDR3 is CASSPQGGENTEAFF. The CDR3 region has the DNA TGTGCCAGCTCCCCACAGGGGGGTGAGAACACTGAAGCTTTCTTT.

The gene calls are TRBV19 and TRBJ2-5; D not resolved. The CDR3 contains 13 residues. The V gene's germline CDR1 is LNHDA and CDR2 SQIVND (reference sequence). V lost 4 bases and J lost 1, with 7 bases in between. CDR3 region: CASSKATQETQYF. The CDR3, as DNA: TGTGCCAGTAGTAAGGCCACCCAAGAGACCCAGTACTTC. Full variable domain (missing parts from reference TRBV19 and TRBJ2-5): DGGITQSPKYLFRKEGQNVTLSCEQNLNHDAMYWYRQDPGQGLRLIYYSQIVNDFQKGDIAEGYSVSREKKESFPLTVTSAQKNPTAFYLCASSKATQETQYFGPGTRLLVL.

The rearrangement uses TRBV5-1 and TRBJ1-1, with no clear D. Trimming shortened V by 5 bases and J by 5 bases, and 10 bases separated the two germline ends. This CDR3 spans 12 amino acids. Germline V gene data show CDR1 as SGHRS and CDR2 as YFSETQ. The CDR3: CASRWGETEAFF. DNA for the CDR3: TGCGCCAGCAGGTGGGGTGAGACTGAAGCTTTCTTT.

CDR3 coding DNA: TGTGCCAGCAGCTTCCTCCCAGCGGGGGGAACCTACGAGCAGTACTTC. Protein sequence: CASSFLPAGGTYEQYF. The V call is TRBV28, the J call TRBJ2-7, with 9 bases aligning to TRBD2. The CDR3 covers 16 residues. CDR1 is MDHEN and CDR2 is SYDVKM in the germline V gene. V lost 6 bases, J lost 2 bases, and 11 bases stayed unmatched.

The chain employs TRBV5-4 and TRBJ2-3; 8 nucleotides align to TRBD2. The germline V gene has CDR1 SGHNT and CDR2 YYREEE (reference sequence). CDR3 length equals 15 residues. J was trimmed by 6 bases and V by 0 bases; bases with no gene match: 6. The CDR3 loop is CASSLAGGLGDTQYF. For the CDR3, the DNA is TGTGCCAGCAGCTTGGCCGGGGGACTAGGGGATACGCAGTATTTT.

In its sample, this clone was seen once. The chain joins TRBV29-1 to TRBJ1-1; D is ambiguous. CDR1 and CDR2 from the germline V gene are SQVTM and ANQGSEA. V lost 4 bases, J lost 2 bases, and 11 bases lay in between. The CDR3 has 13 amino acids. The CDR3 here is CSVGSGGNTEAFF. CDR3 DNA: TGCAGCGTTGGATCTGGAGGAAACACTGAAGCTTTCTTT.

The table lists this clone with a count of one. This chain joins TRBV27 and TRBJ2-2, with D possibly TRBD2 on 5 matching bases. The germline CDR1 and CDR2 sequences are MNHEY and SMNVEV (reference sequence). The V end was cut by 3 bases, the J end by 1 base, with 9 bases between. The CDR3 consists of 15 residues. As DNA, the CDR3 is TGTGCCAGCAGTTTGGACGGGGTGAACACCGGGGAGCTGTTTTTT. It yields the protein CASSLDGVNTGELFF.

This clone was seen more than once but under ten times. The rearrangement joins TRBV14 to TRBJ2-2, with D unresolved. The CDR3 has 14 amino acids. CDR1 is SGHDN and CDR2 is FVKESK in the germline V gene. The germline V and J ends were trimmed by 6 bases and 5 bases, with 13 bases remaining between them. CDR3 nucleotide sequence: TGTGCCAGCAGTCCCCTTTGGGGAACCGGGGAGCTGTTTTTT. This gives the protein CASSPLWGTGELFF.